The 11 T cell receptor beta chains below all came from one sample that was sequenced in a study of regulatory T cells in long-lasting Graves disease. Researchers made TCR beta libraries by using iRepertoire HTBI primers and running Arm-PCR on CDR3 regions. MiXCR, applied by TCRdb to the multiplex PCR reads, yields one record per CDR3 protein. The table shows approximately 350,000 distinct CDR3 sequences, with roughly 16% occurring only once. Time point defined: newly diagnosed GD, antithyroid drugs for less than 3 months. RNA from PBMCs was the source of the TCR library. The same specimen was also included in a second study, on T cells in Graves' hyperthyroidism and ophthalmopathy.

Source: peripheral blood mononuclear cells (PBMCs), taken at new diagnosis, from a patient treated with antithyroid drugs. Receptors were obtained from a woman aged 18-35 years with Graves disease.

This clonotype was seen repeatedly, ten times or more. V gene TRBV6-1 combines with J gene TRBJ2-2, with D unresolved. V lost 6 bases to trimming and J lost 5 bases, with 10 bases between them. The germline CDR1 and CDR2 sequences are MNHNS and SASEGT. The CDR3 runs 13 residues. The CDR3 DNA sequence: TGTGCCAGCAGCCGAGGACGGACCGGGGAGCTGTTTTTT. Translating gives CASSRGRTGELFF.

Points on this clonotype: One junction end does not reproduce the germline sequence, and a read error may be involved. V and J are TRBV5-1 and TRBJ2-5; D call uncertain. CDR1 SGHRS and CDR2 YFSETQ come from the germline V gene. The CDR3 is 12 amino acids. The CDR3 DNA reads TGCGCCAGCACTCTCAATCAAGAGACCCAGGACTTC. This encodes CASTLNQETQDF.

V gene TRBV6-1 combines with J gene TRBJ2-5; maybe TRBD1 (6 bases). The CDR3 covers 14 residues. Germline lookup yields CDR1 MNHNS and CDR2 SASEGT. V dropped 7 bases and J dropped 7 bases, with 19 bases sitting between them. CDR3 nucleotide sequence: TGTGCCAGCACACCGGGACACGGATTAGGGACCCAGTACTTC. It yields the protein CASTPGHGLGTQYF.

In its sample, this clonotype was seen many times. The rearrangement links TRBV2 to TRBJ2-6, with TRBD2 matching 16 bases. V dropped 8 bases and J dropped 0; count of bases not matched to a gene: 13. The CDR3 runs 21 residues. Germline CDR1 reads SNHLY; CDR2 reads FYNNEI. CDR3 in amino acids: CASGESGTSGGVRSGANVLTF. CDR3 DNA sequence: TGTGCCAGCGGGGAGAGCGGGACTAGCGGGGGGGTTCGCTCTGGGGCCAACGTCCTGACTTTC.

This clonotype occurred a few times. The genes are TRBV4-1 and TRBJ1-1, with D perhaps matching TRBD1 (6 bases). Trimming left V 2 bases short and J 5 bases short, with 30 bases between. Germline V gene data show CDR1 as MGHRA and CDR2 as YSYEKL. The CDR3 loop spans 20 amino acids. The CDR3 reads CASSQSPPTSSGGRGTEAFF. The CDR3, as DNA: TGCGCCAGCAGCCAATCGCCACCAACCTCGTCCGGGGGGCGAGGGACTGAAGCTTTCTTT.

J is TRBJ2-5 and V is TRBV9; D possibly matches TRBD1 or TRBD2 (6 bases each). Trimming removed 0 bases at V and 7 bases at J, with 13 bases between. Per germline, CDR1 SGDLS and CDR2 YYNGEE. The CDR3 length is 14 residues. For the CDR3, the DNA is TGTGCCAGCAGCGTAGGATCAGGGGAGGCGACCCAGTACTTC. Translating it yields CASSVGSGEATQYF.

A few counts support this clonotype. The chain links TRBV6-2 or TRBV6-3 to TRBJ2-1; 8 nucleotides line up with TRBD1. CDR1 and CDR2 (germline): MNHEY, SVGEGT. CDR3 length: 16 amino acids. Trimming took 1 base from V and 7 from J; bases not matched to a gene: 9. As DNA, the CDR3 is TGTGCCAGCAGTTACTTGGGGACAGGCTTTTTTAATGAGCAGTTCTTC. It yields the protein CASSYLGTGFFNEQFF.

This clonotype came up many times. The V gene is TRBV20-1, the J gene TRBJ2-1; 11 nucleotides agree with TRBD2. J gave up 2 bases and V 6 bases, and 9 bases lay outside the gene matches. Germline CDR1 reads DFQATT; CDR2 reads SNEGSKA (reference sequence). This CDR3 is built from 16 residues. In nucleotides, the CDR3 is TGCAGTGCGGAGCCTACTAGCGGGAGTACCTACAATGAGCAGTTCTTC. Protein product: CSAEPTSGSTYNEQFF.

This clonotype was detected many times. The chain couples TRBV11-2 to TRBJ2-7; perhaps D is TRBD1 or TRBD2 (6 bases each). Trimming left V 1 base short and J 2 bases short, with 12 bases between. The CDR3 consists of 15 residues. Germline V gives CDR1 SGHAT, CDR2 FQNNGV. CDR3 in amino acids: CASSLGRGGPYEQYF. The CDR3 coding sequence is TGTGCCAGCAGCTTAGGCAGGGGAGGACCCTACGAGCAGTACTTC.

This clonotype occurred a few times. CDR3: CASSPVGGSQYF. In DNA, the CDR3 is TGTGCCAGCAGCCCGGTCGGCGGGTCGCAGTATTTT. J is TRBJ2-3 and V is TRBV5-6; the D gene is possibly TRBD2 (5 bases). There are 12 residues in the CDR3. V was cut by 4 bases and J by 10 bases, with 13 bases left in between. Germline assignment: CDR1 SGHDT and CDR2 YYEEEE. Together with reference TRBV5-6 and TRBJ2-3, the CDR3 gives the full variable domain: DAGVTQSPTHLIKTRGQQVTLRCSPKSGHDTVSWYQQALGQGPQFIFQYYEEEERQRGNFPDRFSGHQFPNYSSELNVNALLLGDSALYLCASSPVGGSQYFGPGTRLTVL.

This clonotype was counted many times. The chain recombines TRBV20-1 with TRBJ2-1, with D hard to call. V was shortened by 3 bases and J by 1 base, with 7 bases between the two germline ends. CDR1 is DFQATT and CDR2 is SNEGSKA in the germline V gene (reference sequence). The CDR3 spans 13 residues. The CDR3 DNA sequence: TGCAGTGCTAGTAAGTGGTCCTACAATGAGCAGTTCTTC. Its translation is CSASKWSYNEQFF.